The 5 T cell receptor beta chains presented below share a single source sample, sequenced in a study of identical twins. TCRdb itself ran the 5' RACE reads through MiXCR, one entry per CDR3 protein. The repertoire holds fewer than 550,000 distinct CDR3 sequences, with 13% to 15% as singletons. This sample was also put to use in a study of yellow fever vaccine responses in identical twins.

The sequenced sample was CD4+ T cells sorted from blood. The source is a woman aged 18-35 years in good health.

In this sample, this clonotype turned up a few times. The J gene is TRBJ1-5, the V gene TRBV28, with TRBD1 identical over 7 bases. The CDR3 contains 12 residues. Germline V gene sequence: CDR1 MDHEN, CDR2 SYDVKM. Trimming took 9 bases from V and 6 from J; bases not matched to a gene: 5. The chain's CDR3 is CASRQGGQPQHF. CDR3 nucleotides: TGTGCCAGTAGACAGGGCGGTCAGCCCCAGCATTTT.

This clonotype occurred a few times. DNA of the CDR3: TGTGCCAGCAGCCAACGACAGGGGGACTACGAGCAGTACGTC. Residues: CASSQRQGDYEQYV. The chain links TRBV3-1 to TRBJ2-7; 9 positions agree with TRBD1. This CDR3 is built from 14 residues. Losses at the gene ends were 2 bases for V and 3 bases for J; bases not matched to a gene: 2. Germline CDR1 LGHDT, CDR2 YNNKEL (reference sequence).

The CDR3 protein is CATSRAGGTNTGELFF. The CDR3 region has the DNA TGTGCCACCAGCAGAGCGGGGGGCACGAACACCGGGGAGCTGTTTTTT. The rearrangement joins TRBV15 to TRBJ2-2; maybe TRBD2 (7 bases). Germline values: CDR1 LNHNV, CDR2 YYDKDF (reference sequence). Trimming removed 1 base from V and 0 bases from J, with 9 bases in between. The CDR3 is 16 amino acids.

Details on this clonotype: The junction and the germline gene differ at one end; a read error may be behind it. The rearrangement joins TRBV6-1 to TRBJ1-5; possibly TRBD1 for D (5 bases). The germline V gene encodes CDR1 MNHNS and CDR2 SASEGT. This CDR3 has 16 amino acids. CDR3 region: CVSSPRGGYSNQPQHF. The CDR3 nucleotides read TGTGTCAGCAGCCCCCGGGGGGGGTATAGCAATCAGCCCCAGCATTTT.

This clonotype occurred a few times. The chain is built from TRBV4-1 and TRBJ1-2; D call uncertain. Trimming removed 1 base at V and 1 base at J, with 10 bases between. The CDR3 contains 15 residues. In germline, CDR1 is MGHRA, CDR2 YSYEKL. Here the CDR3 DNA reads TGCGCCAGCAGCCAAGGATCACCCCTTAACTATGGCTACACCTTC. Translated, it gives CASSQGSPLNYGYTF.